The rows below give T cell receptor beta chains drawn from one sample of a study of T cell repertoires in cytomegalovirus infection. TCRdb recomputed calls from the reads with MiXCR, one row per CDR3 protein. There are about 60,000 distinct CDR3 sequences in the sample; 20% occur only once, and around 59% lies in the top ten. No antigen has been identified for these receptors. Sequenced here: CD8+ T cells from cultured PBMCs, sampled from culture after CMV antigen stimulation. The receptors stem from a human donor in good health (CMV status not recorded). Some clones in this sample may be carry-over from other donors' samples. Each CDR3 is given without its conserved first and last residue. Each record gives: CDR3 protein, V gene.

cdr3_aa: ASTLGGAQPQH
v_call: TRBV6-1

cdr3_aa: ASSPQWGEEGPYEQY
v_call: TRBV7-2

cdr3_aa: ASSNRDRGRGTNEKLF
v_call: TRBV11-2

cdr3_aa: ASSYLAGGGSYNEQF
v_call: TRBV6-2/TRBV6-3

cdr3_aa: ASSPVTSTNTGELF
v_call: TRBV28

cdr3_aa: ASSIGGAAGAYEQY
v_call: TRBV19

cdr3_aa: ASSPQQGYNQPQH
v_call: TRBV18

cdr3_aa: AIIRYHSGNTIY
v_call: TRBV10-3

cdr3_aa: ASSSRDTGPNEQY
v_call: TRBV7-2

cdr3_aa: ASMISGSNSPLH
v_call: TRBV27

cdr3_aa: ASSTRTGVNEQF
v_call: TRBV5-1

cdr3_aa: ASSFGSNYGYT
v_call: TRBV11-2

cdr3_aa: ASSSRLAGDTDTQY
v_call: TRBV7-8

cdr3_aa: ASSLAGGRLVGYT
v_call: TRBV7-9

cdr3_aa: ASSPRAGENNEQF
v_call: TRBV18

cdr3_aa: ASSSGLAGYEQY
v_call: TRBV6-5

cdr3_aa: ASSSAGAYKRETQY
v_call: TRBV5-6

cdr3_aa: ASSWTGANYGYT
v_call: TRBV7-2

cdr3_aa: ASSFGQGVAQY
v_call: TRBV27

cdr3_aa: ASSQDYFALPLGQF
v_call: TRBV4-3

cdr3_aa: ASSFLIGKDTQY
v_call: TRBV12-3/TRBV12-4

cdr3_aa: ASSWEANTEAF
v_call: TRBV6-5

cdr3_aa: ASGFGGFAEAF
v_call: TRBV12-5

cdr3_aa: ASSFLAGGPDTQY
v_call: TRBV27

cdr3_aa: ASSKTSYSHEQY
v_call: TRBV2

cdr3_aa: ASSQVAGTNTGELF
v_call: TRBV4-3

cdr3_aa: ASSFTGGIYQETQY
v_call: TRBV28

cdr3_aa: ASSDPGLAGDEQF
v_call: TRBV9

cdr3_aa: ASSQDISDTGELF
v_call: TRBV4-1

cdr3_aa: ASSPGQGNTDTQY
v_call: TRBV7-9

cdr3_aa: ASSLASRFRLSGNTIY
v_call: TRBV7-2

cdr3_aa: ASRERGLNTEAF
v_call: TRBV6-2/TRBV6-3

cdr3_aa: ASSHPRGSTNTDTQY
v_call: TRBV7-8

cdr3_aa: ASSQERQGLYEQY
v_call: TRBV4-1

cdr3_aa: ASSLSFSEAF
v_call: TRBV5-4

cdr3_aa: ASGSPTGRDYGYT
v_call: TRBV12-5

cdr3_aa: ASSPSGASTEAF
v_call: TRBV11-2

cdr3_aa: ASSFGIGGGPESGYT
v_call: TRBV7-6

cdr3_aa: ASSLIAENTGELF
v_call: TRBV7-2

cdr3_aa: GLGANTGELF
v_call: TRBV2

cdr3_aa: ASSPDRGGYNEQF
v_call: TRBV27

cdr3_aa: ASSSFNEQF
v_call: TRBV6-5

cdr3_aa: ASSPPAGSTDTQY
v_call: TRBV7-8

cdr3_aa: ASSSGQGAGEQY
v_call: TRBV7-6

cdr3_aa: ASSYSSGFTDTQY
v_call: TRBV6-2/TRBV6-3

cdr3_aa: ASSLATGLAGGHEQY
v_call: TRBV7-9

cdr3_aa: ASSSWDRGSAGELF
v_call: TRBV11-3

cdr3_aa: ASSLLGNQPQH
v_call: TRBV12-3/TRBV12-4